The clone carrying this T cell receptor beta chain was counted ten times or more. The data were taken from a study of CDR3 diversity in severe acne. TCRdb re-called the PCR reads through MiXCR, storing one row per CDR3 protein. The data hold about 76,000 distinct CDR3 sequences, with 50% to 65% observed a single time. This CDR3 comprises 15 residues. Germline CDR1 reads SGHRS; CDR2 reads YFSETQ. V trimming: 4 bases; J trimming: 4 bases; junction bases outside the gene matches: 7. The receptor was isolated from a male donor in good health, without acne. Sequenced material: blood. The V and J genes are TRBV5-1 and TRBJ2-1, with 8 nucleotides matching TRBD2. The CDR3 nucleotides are TGCGCCAGCAGCCCCAGCGGGGGCGCTTACAATGAGCAGTTCTTC. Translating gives CASSPSGGAYNEQFF.